This T cell receptor beta chain was documented in a study of blood T cell repertoires in COVID-19 (dated by TCRdb to the early 2020s). Background for the entire study: Collaborator samples came from the United States, Italy and Spain and covered acute and convalescent phases of COVID-19. The prospective study material was composed of cDNA or gDNA derived from T cells, B-cell-depleted T cells, or PBMCs. Deeply sampled blood TCRbeta repertoires from subjects exposed to, actively infected with, or recovered from COVID-19 were included in the dataset. A freely available public database, intended as a resource for researchers studying the immune response to SARS-CoV-2, is where the repertoires were released. Samples came from the ongoing ImmuneRACE study (first 160 participants) plus 1,254 subjects from 6 global collaborators. A de-identified subject ID, COVID-19 status, age in years and sex were almost always included in the sample metadata. HLA class I and class II types, where available, came from metadata supplied by the sample provider rather than from assay-based typing.

To note about this clone: What this receptor recognizes is not known. Base qualities are not at hand, and no much larger clone is one base apart.

In the prospective study, participants were about 18 to 95 years old, resided in fewer than 25 geographic areas of the United States, and were enrolled through a virtual design. In the prospective study, cohorts were assigned on the basis of participant-reported clinical history obtained from a screening survey and a study questionnaire. Mobile phlebotomists in the prospective study collected whole blood, serum and a nasopharyngeal or oropharyngeal swab from every participant. Over a 2-month period, participants in the prospective study had the option of providing additional blood draws and questionnaires. Before DNA extraction, prospective study blood samples were shipped either frozen or at room temperature. The immunoSEQ Assay, a bias-controlled multiplex PCR, was used to amplify TCRbeta CDR3 regions from genomic DNA. For the original study's pipeline: Within the assay, amplification of reference gene primers was used to estimate how many nucleated cells each sample contained. To quantify the absolute abundance of each unique TCRbeta CDR3 rearrangement, sequence reads were collapsed and filtered. For each sample, productive Simpson clonality was calculated by taking the square root of Simpson's diversity index across productive rearrangements. TCRdb stores this immuneACCESS table with in-frame sequences only. Part of the clones is absent; in the studies checked, under half of the shortfall reflects unresolved V genes, and no reason is known for the rest. The D gene and trimming were derived from the DNA, and the V and J assignments and clone size from that table. This sample comprises approximately 260,000 clones, approximately 86% of them detected only once. In total, the top ten clones hold around 6% of the sample.

General study outcomes and caveats: The quantity of clinical and demographic metadata differed by source and by participant and was supplied without curation.

The CDR3 covers 17 residues, taking in both the cysteine and the phenylalanine. Just the 51-base CDR3 DNA is kept, in frame starting at base 1. The V end gives up 4 bases and the J end 3 bases, leaving 10 bases in the junction not matched to a gene. Per the germline V gene, MNHEY is the CDR1 and SVGEGT is the CDR2. The chain joins TRBV6-2 or TRBV6-3 to TRBJ2-3; the junction holds 10 bases that match TRBD2. This receptor was identified in a woman aged 25 to 39 with acute COVID-19. Sequencing was carried out using PBMCs or T cells enriched from blood (not recorded which). The CDR3 amino acid sequence is: CASSSGTSDGLTDTQYF. The bases are TGTGCCAGCAGTTCCGGGACTAGCGATGGATTGACAGATACGCAGTATTTT.